This T cell receptor beta chain was recovered during a study of T cell responses to AZD1222 COVID-19 vaccine. With regard to this clone: Antigen specificity is unknown.

Sequencing was performed with immunoSEQ multiplex PCR; in TCRdb, only in-frame clones are kept and a portion is missing. This repertoire shows roughly 120,000 clones, about 90% found once; its top ten account for approximately 7.5%. This CDR3 has 13 amino acids. The ends were cut back, 4 bases at V and 7 bases at J, with 10 bases in the middle. Germline CDR1 KGHDR, CDR2 SFDVKD. Findings and caveats of the study: The donors showed a predominance of white British ancestry and of females, with possible underestimation of clonal diversity.

The source was peripheral blood, collected on day 0 of AZD1222 vaccination. The clonotype originates from an adult in good health. V gene TRBV24-1 combines with J gene TRBJ2-1; TRBD1 is a possible D gene (7 bases). The CDR3 is CATSDRGRNEQFF. CDR3 sequence (DNA): TGTGCCACCAGTGACAGGGGGAGGAATGAGCAGTTCTTC.